A single sample is the source of the 26 T cell receptor beta chains below, sequenced in a study of blood T cell repertoires in COVID-19. TCRdb's table, derived via immunoSEQ multiplex PCR, lists solely in-frame clones and lacks some. The sample yields more than 25,000 clones, roughly nine tenths seen once. The sample consisted of peripheral blood. The source of these receptors is a human donor with active COVID-19. The donor label of this sample is uncertain.

This clone has only a few counts. The J gene is TRBJ1-5, the V gene TRBV3-1 (or the pseudogene TRBV3-2); D unclear. This CDR3 has 16 residues. V was pared by 1 base and J by 3 bases, with 13 bases between. Per the germline V gene, CDR1 is LGHDT and CDR2 is YNNKEL (reference sequence). The CDR3 is CASSQASDMSNQPQHF. In nucleotides, the CDR3 is TGTGCCAGCAGCCAAGCCTCTGACATGTCCAATCAGCCCCAGCATTTT.

The chain couples TRBV5-4 to TRBJ2-7, with 10 bases identical to TRBD2. With 4 bases clipped from V and 0 bases from J, the junction kept 10 bases outside the gene matches. The CDR3 runs 17 residues. The germline gives CDR1 SGHNT, CDR2 YYREEE (reference sequence). The CDR3 bases are TGTGCCAGCAGCGCGAGGGTGTCTAGCGGGGGCTCCTACGAGCAGTACTTC. Translation: CASSARVSSGGSYEQYF. Full variable domain (rest looked up from reference TRBV5-4 and TRBJ2-7): ETGVTQSPTHLIKTRGQQVTLRCSSQSGHNTVSWYQQALGQGPQFIFQYYREEENGRGNFPPRFSGLQFPNYSSELNVNALELDDSALYLCASSARVSSGGSYEQYFGPGTRLTVT.

This sequence joins TRBV3-1 (or the pseudogene TRBV3-2) and TRBJ1-4, with TRBD1 matching over 7 bases. CDR1 LGHDT and CDR2 YNNKEL come from the germline V gene (reference sequence). The CDR3 is 15 amino acids. With V trimmed by 5 bases and J by 3 bases, 6 bases remained unmatched. The CDR3: CASSETGTANEKLFF. CDR3 in DNA: TGTGCCAGCAGCGAGACCGGGACAGCTAATGAAAAACTGTTTTTT.

This clone was seen a single time. The V gene is TRBV30, the J gene TRBJ2-5; weak D call: TRBD1 (6 bases). This CDR3 comprises 13 residues. CDR1 and CDR2 (germline): GTSNPN, SVGIG (reference sequence). The germline V and J ends were trimmed by 4 bases and 0 bases, with 9 bases remaining between them. In DNA form, the CDR3 reads TGTGCCTGGATACAGGGCAACCAAGAGACCCAGTACTTC. It specifies CAWIQGNQETQYF.

The V and J genes are TRBV29-1 and TRBJ2-7, with 11 positions matching TRBD1. From germline, CDR1 is SQVTM and CDR2 ANQGSEA. CDR3 length: 14 residues. Germline trimming cut 6 bases from V and 3 bases from J; bases unmatched to any gene: 7. The CDR3 sequence is CSVMVGQGGYEQYF. CDR3 DNA: TGCAGCGTCATGGTGGGACAGGGGGGCTACGAGCAGTACTTC.

The chain has TRBV10-3 and TRBJ2-2; the match to TRBD1 covers 9 bases. CDR3 length: 15 amino acids. Germline-derived CDR1 and CDR2 are ENHRY and SYGVKD. The junction had 7 bases not matched to a gene; V was cut back by 6 bases and J by 5 bases. The CDR3, as DNA: TGTGCCATCAGCCGGGACAGGGCGATAACCGGGGAGCTGTTTTTT. This codes for CAISRDRAITGELFF.

The V gene is TRBV11-3, the J gene TRBJ2-1; a possible D gene is TRBD1 (5 bases). V lost 5 bases to trimming and J lost 9 bases, with 11 bases between them. CDR3 length: 12 residues. Per germline, CDR1 SGHNT and CDR2 YENEEA. The CDR3, as DNA: TGTGCCAGCAGCCCAGGGATGGGTGAGCAGTTCTTC. It translates to CASSPGMGEQFF.

The rearrangement joins TRBV6-6 to TRBJ2-1, with 9 bases identical to TRBD2. With 6 bases clipped from V and 8 bases from J, the junction kept 8 bases outside the gene matches. The CDR3 is 14 amino acids. Germline V gene sequence: CDR1 MNHNY, CDR2 SVGAGI (reference sequence). In DNA, the CDR3 is TGTGCCAGCAGGGTGCGGGAGGGCCCTCATGAGCAGTTCTTC. Amino acids: CASRVREGPHEQFF.

J is TRBJ1-2 and V is TRBV5-1, with 8 bases aligning to TRBD1. The V gene end was trimmed by 0 bases and the J gene end by 5 bases; junction bases not matched to a gene: 3. From germline, CDR1 is SGHRS and CDR2 YFSETQ. CDR3 size: 14 residues. CDR3 protein: CASSLGDRNYGYTF. The DNA of the CDR3 is TGCGCCAGCAGCTTGGGGGACAGGAATTATGGCTACACCTTC.

This rearrangement joins TRBV28 to TRBJ1-2; no definite D call. This CDR3 spans 14 amino acids. V lost 5 bases and J 2 bases, leaving 12 bases between the germline ends. Germline loops: CDR1 MDHEN, CDR2 SYDVKM. The CDR3 reads CASSARGRNYGYTF. Here the CDR3 DNA reads TGTGCCAGCAGTGCCCGGGGTCGGAACTATGGCTACACCTTC.

The V and J genes are TRBV27 and TRBJ2-1; 9 nucleotides match TRBD2. V dropped 4 bases and J dropped 4; count of bases not matched to a gene: 14. The CDR3 has 18 amino acids. Looked up from germline, CDR1 is MNHEY and CDR2 is SMNVEV (reference sequence). The CDR3 spells CASSSLTGAGGTYNEQFF. As DNA, the CDR3 is TGTGCCAGCAGTTCCCTCACGGGAGCGGGGGGAACATACAATGAGCAGTTCTTC.

The chain has TRBV7-9 and TRBJ1-6; TRBD1 is a possible D gene (5 bases). This CDR3 is built from 15 residues. V shed 6 bases and J shed 7 bases, with 16 bases lying between them. Germline V CDR1 and CDR2: SEHNR, FQNEAQ (reference sequence). CDR3 nucleotide sequence: TGTGCCAGCAGAGGGAGGACAACCGAGAATTCACCCCTCCACTTT. The encoded protein is CASRGRTTENSPLHF.

This clone was seen just once. V usage is TRBV6-6 and J usage is TRBJ2-7; D gene unclear. Trimming stripped 0 bases from V and 3 bases from J, with 9 bases between. The CDR3 is 14 amino acids. Germline V lookup: CDR1 MNHNY, CDR2 SVGAGI (reference sequence). CDR3 region: CASSYSGRRYEQYF. Written as DNA, the CDR3 is TGTGCCAGCAGTTACTCTGGCAGGCGCTACGAGCAGTACTTC.

The genes are TRBV11-2 and TRBJ2-3; D gene unclear. Trimming took 0 bases from V and 8 from J, leaving 9 bases between them. This CDR3 contains 13 residues. Germline V gene lookup returns CDR1 SGHAT and CDR2 FQNNGV. The CDR3 protein is CASSLDRRVTQYF. In nucleotides, the CDR3 is TGTGCCAGCAGCTTAGACCGTCGTGTTACGCAGTATTTT.

This rearrangement joins TRBV5-6 to TRBJ1-1, with D hard to call. V was trimmed by 4 bases and J by 5 bases, leaving 18 bases between them. The germline V gene encodes CDR1 SGHDT and CDR2 YYEEEE. CDR3 length: 15 residues. The CDR3 here is CASSPAGLGETEAFF. Here the CDR3 DNA reads TGTGCCAGCAGCCCGGCGGGGTTGGGAGAGACTGAAGCTTTCTTT.

This clone is a singleton in its sample. The chain is built from TRBV4-1 and TRBJ1-2; D remains unclear. This CDR3 contains 15 residues. CDR1 and CDR2 (germline): MGHRA, YSYEKL. Trimming left V 0 bases short and J 2 bases short, with 10 bases between. The CDR3 coding sequence is TGCGCCAGCAGCCAAGATAACGGCGGAAACTATGGCTACACCTTC. The encoded protein is CASSQDNGGNYGYTF.

This rearrangement joins TRBV28 to TRBJ2-1; the match to TRBD2 covers 8 bases. V trimming: 5 bases; J trimming: 2 bases; junction bases outside the gene matches: 8. The CDR3 has 16 residues. Germline lookup yields CDR1 MDHEN and CDR2 SYDVKM. The CDR3 DNA follows: TGTGCCAGCAGTAACCCGGGACTAGGACCCTACAATGAGCAGTTCTTC. Its protein is CASSNPGLGPYNEQFF.

The chain has TRBV3-1 (or the pseudogene TRBV3-2) and TRBJ2-2, with a tentative D call TRBD1 (6 bases). This CDR3 spans 14 amino acids. The V gene lost 1 base and the J gene lost 11 bases, with 14 bases spanning the gap. Germline V gene lookup returns CDR1 LGHDT and CDR2 YNNKEL (reference sequence). CDR3 sequence reads: CASSQVLGRGELFF. The CDR3 DNA is TGTGCCAGCAGCCAAGTCCTTGGCAGGGGAGAGCTGTTTTTT.

The chain links TRBV9 to TRBJ1-1; TRBD1 aligns across 11 bases. J was trimmed by 4 bases and V by 3 bases; bases with no gene match: 5. Germline loops: CDR1 SGDLS, CDR2 YYNGEE. This CDR3 spans 15 amino acids. CDR3 residues: CASSEGGTGGTEAFF. The CDR3 nucleotides are TGTGCCAGCAGCGAAGGGGGGACAGGGGGCACTGAAGCTTTCTTT.

The J gene is TRBJ1-1, the V gene TRBV3-1 (or the pseudogene TRBV3-2); tentative D call: TRBD1 (5 bases). V gave up 0 bases and J gave up 0 bases, with 8 bases separating them. The CDR3 is 15 residues long. The germline V gene has CDR1 LGHDT and CDR2 YNNKEL (reference sequence). The CDR3 region has the DNA TGTGCCAGCAGCCAAGATTACAGGTTGAACACTGAAGCTTTCTTT. Translated, it gives CASSQDYRLNTEAFF.

The sample holds one count of this clone. The V call is TRBV5-1, the J call TRBJ2-5; TRBD2 might be the D (6 bases). The CDR3 is 16 amino acids. Germline CDR1 is SGHRS and CDR2 is YFSETQ. V was clipped by 0 bases and J by 0 bases, with 12 bases between them. The CDR3 is CASSLASGRHQETQYF. The CDR3 DNA reads TGCGCCAGCAGCTTGGCCTCAGGGAGGCACCAAGAGACCCAGTACTTC.

The J gene is TRBJ2-1, the V gene TRBV7-9, with TRBD1 identical over 9 bases. The CDR3 loop spans 16 amino acids. The trim removed 5 bases at V and 8 bases at J, leaving 13 bases unmatched. CDR1 is SEHNR, CDR2 FQNEAQ, per germline (reference sequence). The CDR3 is CASSRAPGQGVHEQFF. DNA for the CDR3: TGTGCCAGCAGCCGAGCTCCGGGACAGGGAGTGCATGAGCAGTTCTTC.

The genes are TRBV29-1 and TRBJ1-1, with TRBD1 as a possible D gene (6 bases). CDR1 and CDR2 from the germline V gene are SQVTM and ANQGSEA. The CDR3 is made up of 12 amino acids. The V gene lost 6 bases and the J gene lost 3 bases, with 11 bases spanning the gap. CDR3 in DNA: TGCAGCGTCCGTACAGGGCACACTGAAGCTTTCTTT. Encoded protein: CSVRTGHTEAFF.

The V gene is TRBV5-6, the J gene TRBJ1-5, with D possibly being TRBD1 (5 bases). Trimming pared 3 bases from V and 5 bases from J, leaving 12 bases between. CDR1 and CDR2 (germline): SGHDT, YYEEEE. This CDR3 has 14 amino acids. CDR3 DNA: TGTGCCAGCAGCTGGGGGGGGGTTGATCAGCCCCAGCATTTT. It yields the protein CASSWGGVDQPQHF.

V gene TRBV3-1 (or the pseudogene TRBV3-2) combines with J gene TRBJ1-6; D is ambiguous. CDR3 length: 12 residues. V was pared by 3 bases and J by 6 bases, with 3 bases between. Germline loops: CDR1 LGHDT, CDR2 YNNKEL (reference sequence). The CDR3 nucleotides are TGTGCCAGCAGCCATCTTAATTCACCCCTCCACTTT. Translating it yields CASSHLNSPLHF.

The rearrangement links TRBV10-3 to TRBJ2-1, with TRBD1 matching 9 bases. V gave up 0 bases and J gave up 7 bases; unmatched junction bases: 4. CDR3 size: 15 residues. Per the germline V gene, CDR1 is ENHRY and CDR2 is SYGVKD. In DNA, the CDR3 is TGTGCCATCAGTGAGTCGACAGGGGGGTCGAATGAGCAGTTCTTC. This encodes CAISESTGGSNEQFF.